This TCR beta chain was identified in a study of T-cell reconstitution after alpha-beta-depleted transplantation in children. Germline lookup yields CDR1 ENHRY and CDR2 SYGVKD. V lost 3 bases and J 4 bases, leaving 16 bases between the germline ends. The CDR3 totals 15 residues. Study results and limitations: In patients about two months after transplant, alpha-beta T cells reportedly arose from several hundred expanded graft clones.

This clonotype was seen a few times. As yet, its antigen is unknown. Preparation of the TCRbeta library was carried out with unique molecular identifiers. TCRdb used MiXCR to reprocess the PCR reads, holding one entry per CDR3 protein. The sample lists hundreds of thousands of distinct CDR3 sequences, 10% to 15% occurring once. This receptor was obtained from a male patient younger than 18 who had a stem cell transplant for acute myeloid leukemia, so the T cells may come from the graft donor. The rearrangement links TRBV10-3 to TRBJ2-7; a weak D match, TRBD1 (5 bases). This material consisted of PBMCs, mostly from graft donor cells, taken 360 days after TCRalphabeta/CD19-depleted stem cell transplant. This chain's CDR3 is CAISEKGVSIYEQYF. CDR3 DNA sequence: TGTGCCATCAGTGAAAAAGGGGTGTCGATTTACGAGCAGTACTTC.